This T cell receptor (beta chain) was documented in a study of shared clonotypes between healthy human individuals. Study-level background: Each donor's CD4 naive and CD4 memory cells filled three plates apiece, CD8 naive two, and CD8 memory one. Study outcomes and limitations: Clonotypes which were not shared had lower generation probabilities than clonotypes that all four donors shared.

Genomic DNA belonging to each subset was distributed in equal measure over several immunoSEQ plates. Per the original data handling: ImmunoSEQ yielded junction-only sequences lacking quality scores, so filtering differed. Sequencing used immunoSEQ multiplex PCR; TCRdb keeps in-frame clones, though not all of them. V and J calls and clone size come straight from that table; D and trimming were deduced from the DNA. The profile shows around 1,900,000 clones, 93% of them singletons. The CDR3 spans 14 residues. The germline V gene encodes CDR1 MNHEY and CDR2 SVGAGI. The V end lost 0 bases, the J end lost 2 bases, and 5 bases lay between the germline ends. This clone was seen once. The antigen is unknown. Selected positively for CCR7 and CD45RO-negative, naive CD8 cells excluded terminally differentiated effector memory CD45RA+ cells.

The receptor was isolated from a young man in good health. Some clones in this sample may be carry-over from other donors' samples. The sequenced sample consisted of naive CD8+ T cells from PBMCs. The genes are TRBV6-5 and TRBJ1-5; no clear D. As DNA, the CDR3 is TGTGCCAGCAGTTACTCGAGCCGCAATCAGCCCCAGCATTTT. This codes for CASSYSSRNQPQHF.